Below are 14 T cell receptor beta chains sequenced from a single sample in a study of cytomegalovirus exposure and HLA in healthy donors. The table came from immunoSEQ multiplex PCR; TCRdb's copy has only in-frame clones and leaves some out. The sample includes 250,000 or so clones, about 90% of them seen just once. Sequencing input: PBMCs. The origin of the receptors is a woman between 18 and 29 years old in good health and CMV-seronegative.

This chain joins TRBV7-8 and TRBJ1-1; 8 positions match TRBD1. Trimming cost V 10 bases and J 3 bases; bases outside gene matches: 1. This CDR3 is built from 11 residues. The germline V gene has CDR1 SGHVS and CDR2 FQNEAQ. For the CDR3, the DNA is TGTGCCATACAGGGGGACACTGAAGCTTTCTTT. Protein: CAIQGDTEAFF.

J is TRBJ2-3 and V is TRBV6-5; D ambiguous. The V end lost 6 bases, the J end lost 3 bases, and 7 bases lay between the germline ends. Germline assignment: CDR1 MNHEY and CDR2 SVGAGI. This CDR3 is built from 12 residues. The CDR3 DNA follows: TGTGCCAGCAGAGCCCCGACAGATACGCAGTATTTT. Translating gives CASRAPTDTQYF.

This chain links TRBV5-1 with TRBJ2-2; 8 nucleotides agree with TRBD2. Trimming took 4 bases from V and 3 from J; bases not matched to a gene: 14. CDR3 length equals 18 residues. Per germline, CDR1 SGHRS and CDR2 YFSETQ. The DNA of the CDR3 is TGCGCCAGCAGCATGACGCCCGGACTAGCTAGTTACACCGGGGAGCTGTTTTTT. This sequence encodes CASSMTPGLASYTGELFF. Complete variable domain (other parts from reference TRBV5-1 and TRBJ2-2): KAGVTQTPRYLIKTRGQQVTLSCSPISGHRSVSWYQQTPGQGLQFLFEYFSETQRNKGNFPGRFSGRQFSNSRSEMNVSTLELGDSALYLCASSMTPGLASYTGELFFGEGSRLTVL.

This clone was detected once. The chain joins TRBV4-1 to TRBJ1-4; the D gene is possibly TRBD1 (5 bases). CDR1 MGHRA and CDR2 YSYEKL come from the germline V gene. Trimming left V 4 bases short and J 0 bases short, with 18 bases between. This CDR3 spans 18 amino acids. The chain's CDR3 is CASSRRVPSLATNEKLFF. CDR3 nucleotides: TGCGCCAGCAGCCGCAGGGTACCGAGCCTTGCAACTAATGAAAAACTGTTTTTT.

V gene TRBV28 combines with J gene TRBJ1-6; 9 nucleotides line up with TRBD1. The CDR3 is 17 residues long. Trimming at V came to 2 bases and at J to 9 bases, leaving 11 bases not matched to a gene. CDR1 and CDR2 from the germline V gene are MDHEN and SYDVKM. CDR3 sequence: CASSLTRQGVRGSPLHF. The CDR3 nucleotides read TGTGCCAGCAGTTTAACACGACAGGGGGTACGAGGTTCACCCCTCCACTTT.

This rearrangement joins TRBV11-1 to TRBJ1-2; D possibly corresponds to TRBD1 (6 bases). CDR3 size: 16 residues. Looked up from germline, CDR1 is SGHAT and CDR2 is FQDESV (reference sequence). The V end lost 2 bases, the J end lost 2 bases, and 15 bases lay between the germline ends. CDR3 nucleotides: TGTGCCAGCAGCTTATGGTCGGGGGGCCCAAACTATGGCTACACCTTC. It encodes CASSLWSGGPNYGYTF.

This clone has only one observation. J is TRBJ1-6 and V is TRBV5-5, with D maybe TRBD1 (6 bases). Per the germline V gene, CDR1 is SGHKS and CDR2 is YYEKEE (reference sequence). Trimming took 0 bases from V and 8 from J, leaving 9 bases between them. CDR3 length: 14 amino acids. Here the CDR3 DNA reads TGTGCCAGCAGCTTGGAAGACAGGTATTCACCCCTCCACTTT. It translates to CASSLEDRYSPLHF.

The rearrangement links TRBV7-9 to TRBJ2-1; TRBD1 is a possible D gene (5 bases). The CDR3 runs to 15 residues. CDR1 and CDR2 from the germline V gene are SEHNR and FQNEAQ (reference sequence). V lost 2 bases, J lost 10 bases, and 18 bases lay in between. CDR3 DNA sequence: TGTGCCAGCAGCTTAAAACAGGACGACCCATGGGAGCAGTTCTTC. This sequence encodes CASSLKQDDPWEQFF. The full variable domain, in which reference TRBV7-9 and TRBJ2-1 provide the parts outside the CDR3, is DTGVSQNPRHKITKRGQNVTFRCDPISEHNRLYWYRQTLGQGPEFLTYFQNEAQLEKSRLLSDRFSAERPKGSFSTLEIQRTEQGDSAMYLCASSLKQDDPWEQFFGPGTRLTVL.

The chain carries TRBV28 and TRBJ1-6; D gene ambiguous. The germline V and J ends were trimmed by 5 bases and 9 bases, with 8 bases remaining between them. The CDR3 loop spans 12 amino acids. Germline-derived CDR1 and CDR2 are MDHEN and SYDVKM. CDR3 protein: CASSPFVSPLHF. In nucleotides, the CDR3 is TGTGCCAGCAGTCCCTTTGTTTCACCCCTCCACTTT.

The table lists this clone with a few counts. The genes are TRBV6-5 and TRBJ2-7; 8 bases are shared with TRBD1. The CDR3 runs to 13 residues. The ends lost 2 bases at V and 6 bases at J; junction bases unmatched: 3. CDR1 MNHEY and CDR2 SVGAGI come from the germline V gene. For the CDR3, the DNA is TGTGCCAGCAGTTACCGAGACAGGGGCGAGCAGTACTTC. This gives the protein CASSYRDRGEQYF.

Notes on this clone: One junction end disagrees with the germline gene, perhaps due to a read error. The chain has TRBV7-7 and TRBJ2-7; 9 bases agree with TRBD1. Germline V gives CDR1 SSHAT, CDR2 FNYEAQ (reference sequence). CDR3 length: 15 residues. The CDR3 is CASSLNRGHSYEQYF. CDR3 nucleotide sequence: TGTGCTAGCAGCTTAAACAGGGGGCACTCCTACGAGCAGTACTTC.

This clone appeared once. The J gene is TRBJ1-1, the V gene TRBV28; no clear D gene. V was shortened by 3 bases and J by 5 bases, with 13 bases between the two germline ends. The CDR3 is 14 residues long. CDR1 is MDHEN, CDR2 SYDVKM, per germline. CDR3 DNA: TGTGCCAGCAGTTTGCAGACTTCGGGGACTGAAGCTTTCTTT. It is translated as CASSLQTSGTEAFF.

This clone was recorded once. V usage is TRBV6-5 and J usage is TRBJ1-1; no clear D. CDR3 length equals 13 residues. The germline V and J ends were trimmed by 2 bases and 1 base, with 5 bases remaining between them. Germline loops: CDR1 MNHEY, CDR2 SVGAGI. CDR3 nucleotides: TGTGCCAGCAGTTACGGGCAGAACACTGAAGCTTTCTTT. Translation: CASSYGQNTEAFF.

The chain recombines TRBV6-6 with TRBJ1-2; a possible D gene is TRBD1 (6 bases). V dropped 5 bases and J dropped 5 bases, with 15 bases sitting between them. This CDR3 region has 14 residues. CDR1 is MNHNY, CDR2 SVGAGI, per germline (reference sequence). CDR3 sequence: CASSGWTAGYGYTF. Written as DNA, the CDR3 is TGTGCCAGCAGTGGCTGGACAGCGGGATATGGCTACACCTTC.